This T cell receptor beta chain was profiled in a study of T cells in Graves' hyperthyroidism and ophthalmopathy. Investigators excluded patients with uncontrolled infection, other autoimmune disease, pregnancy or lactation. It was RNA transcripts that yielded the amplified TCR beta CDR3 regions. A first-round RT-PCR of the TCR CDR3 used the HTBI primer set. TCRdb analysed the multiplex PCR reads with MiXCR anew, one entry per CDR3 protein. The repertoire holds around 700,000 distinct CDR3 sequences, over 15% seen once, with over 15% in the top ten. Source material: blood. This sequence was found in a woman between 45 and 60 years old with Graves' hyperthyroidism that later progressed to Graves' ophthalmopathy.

The CDR3 sequence: CSVSIVAGTYKETQYF. The CDR3 nucleotides read TGCAGTGTTTCGATAGTTGCGGGGACTTATAAAGAGACCCAGTACTTC. The chain recombines TRBV20-1 with TRBJ2-5; perhaps TRBD2 as D (6 bases). CDR3 length equals 16 residues. Looked up from germline, CDR1 is DFQATT and CDR2 is SNEGSKA (reference sequence). V lost 7 bases to trimming and J lost 3 bases, with 24 bases between them.